Below, 28 T cell receptor beta chains from the same sample are listed, as sequenced in a study of blood T cell repertoires in COVID-19. Profiling relied on immunoSEQ multiplex PCR, and the TCRdb table lists in-frame clones only, not all of them. The sample records 60,000 to 85,000 clones, 86% being singletons. The source material was peripheral blood. These TCRs come from a man in his fifties with active COVID-19.

The chain uses TRBV5-1 and TRBJ2-7; D is perhaps TRBD1 (5 bases). The CDR3 has 14 residues. Per germline, CDR1 SGHRS and CDR2 YFSETQ. Trimming cost V 5 bases and J 0 bases, with 12 bases left between them. The CDR3 loop reads CASRQRQSSYEQYF. The CDR3 DNA follows: TGCGCCAGCAGACAACGACAGTCCTCCTACGAGCAGTACTTC.

The V and J genes are TRBV7-2 and TRBJ1-5; weak D call: TRBD1 (5 bases). The CDR3 runs to 14 residues. Deletions cut 5 bases from V and 0 bases from J, with 8 bases between. Germline V gives CDR1 SGHTA, CDR2 FQGNSA. The CDR3 reads CASSLTDSNQPQHF. CDR3 in DNA: TGTGCCAGCAGCCTGACAGATAGCAATCAGCCCCAGCATTTT.

The V call is TRBV15, the J call TRBJ1-5; 7 nucleotides agree with TRBD1. Per germline, CDR1 LNHNV and CDR2 YYDKDF (reference sequence). This CDR3 region has 17 residues. V lost 5 bases, J lost 1 base, and 11 bases stayed unmatched. The CDR3 loop reads CATSASGRGSSNQPQHF. The CDR3 DNA is TGTGCCACCAGCGCCTCCGGCAGGGGGTCCAGCAATCAGCCCCAGCATTTT.

V is TRBV5-1 and J is TRBJ1-4; tentative D call: TRBD1 (5 bases). CDR3 length equals 15 residues. From germline, CDR1 is SGHRS and CDR2 YFSETQ. Trimming took off 6 bases at V and 0 bases at J, with 12 bases between the two ends. The CDR3 coding sequence is TGCGCCAGCAAAGTAACAGGTGCAACTAATGAAAAACTGTTTTTT. The encoded protein is CASKVTGATNEKLFF.

This clone was counted only a few times. This chain connects TRBV18 to TRBJ2-1; no reliable D call. V was pared by 8 bases and J by 2 bases, with 10 bases between. The germline V gene has CDR1 KGHSH and CDR2 LQKENI. This CDR3 region has 13 residues. In DNA, the CDR3 is TGTGCCAGCACCACTGACACCTACAATGAGCAGTTCTTC. Its protein product is CASTTDTYNEQFF.

The V and J genes are TRBV5-1 and TRBJ2-7; the match to TRBD2 covers 16 bases. V lost 0 bases and J lost 7; bases outside the gene matches: 7. CDR1 SGHRS and CDR2 YFSETQ come from the germline V gene. The CDR3 runs 17 residues. CDR3 residues: CASSLGGTSGGALEQYF. The CDR3 nucleotides read TGCGCCAGCAGCTTGGGAGGGACTAGCGGGGGGGCCTTGGAGCAGTACTTC.

The V and J genes are TRBV19 and TRBJ2-5, with 12 bases identical to TRBD2. The CDR3 has 16 residues. The V gene's germline CDR1 is LNHDA and CDR2 SQIVND (reference sequence). Germline trimming cut 4 bases from V and 4 bases from J; bases unmatched to any gene: 7. The CDR3 nucleotides read TGTGCCAGTAGTACCGAACTAGCGGGGGGTGGAGAGACCCAGTACTTC. As protein: CASSTELAGGGETQYF.

The chain recombines TRBV30 with TRBJ1-2, with D unresolved. This CDR3 spans 13 amino acids. The V and J ends lost 0 bases and 0 bases respectively, with 5 bases between them. Germline-derived CDR1 and CDR2 are GTSNPN and SVGIG (reference sequence). In DNA, the CDR3 is TGTGCCTGGAGTGTAAACTCTAACTATGGCTACACCTTC. Encoded protein: CAWSVNSNYGYTF.

CDR3 nucleotides: TGTGCCAGCAGCCACCCCCGGCGGGGTGACGAGCAGTACTTC. It encodes CASSHPRRGDEQYF. This chain connects TRBV7-2 to TRBJ2-7, with a weak D call TRBD2 (6 bases). There are 14 residues in the CDR3. The V and J ends lost 5 bases and 5 bases respectively, with 16 bases between them. Germline lookup yields CDR1 SGHTA and CDR2 FQGNSA.

V is TRBV27 and J is TRBJ1-1; D not certain. CDR3 length: 13 residues. Trimming cost V 1 base and J 1 base, with 4 bases left between them. Germline CDR1 is MNHEY and CDR2 is SMNVEV (reference sequence). This CDR3 reads CASSLLRNTEAFF. CDR3 in DNA: TGTGCCAGCAGTTTATTGAGGAACACTGAAGCTTTCTTT.

In its sample, this clone was seen once. V and J are TRBV4-3 and TRBJ2-3; 15 bases fit TRBD2. There are 20 residues in the CDR3. Germline V gene lookup returns CDR1 LGHNA and CDR2 YSLEER. V was pared by 4 bases and J by 0 bases, with 11 bases of the junction left unmatched. The CDR3 loop reads CASSPRGTSGGPTSTDTQYF. The CDR3 DNA is TGCGCCAGCAGCCCAAGAGGGACTAGCGGGGGGCCTACTAGCACAGATACGCAGTATTTT.

The rearrangement links TRBV4-1 to TRBJ1-3, with TRBD1 identical over 7 bases. Trimming took 4 bases from V and 3 from J; bases not matched to a gene: 15. Germline V gives CDR1 MGHRA, CDR2 YSYEKL. This CDR3 is 18 amino acids long. The CDR3 DNA reads TGCGCCAGCAGCCGACAAGAAAGGGGGCAGGGGCGTGGAAACACCATATATTTT. Encoded protein: CASSRQERGQGRGNTIYF.

The chain is built from TRBV15 and TRBJ2-7; weak D call: TRBD1 (6 bases). Germline CDR1 and CDR2: LNHNV and YYDKDF (reference sequence). The CDR3 is 13 residues long. The V gene lost 5 bases and the J gene lost 6 bases, with 14 bases spanning the gap. The CDR3 nucleotides read TGTGCCACCAGCGGACAGCGAGGGTCCGAGCAGTACTTC. Residues: CATSGQRGSEQYF.

The genes are TRBV14 and TRBJ1-4, with D perhaps TRBD1 (6 bases). V was pared by 4 bases and J by 7 bases, with 10 bases between. The CDR3 length is 13 residues. The germline CDR1 and CDR2 sequences are SGHDN and FVKESK. This CDR3 reads CASSRDRLEKLFF. CDR3 in DNA: TGTGCCAGCAGCCGCGACAGGCTTGAAAAACTGTTTTTT.

This clone has more than one count but fewer than ten. The V gene is TRBV7-8, the J gene TRBJ1-2, with 7 bases identical to TRBD1. CDR1 and CDR2 from the germline V gene are SGHVS and FQNEAQ. J was trimmed by 4 bases and V by 5 bases; bases with no gene match: 4. The CDR3 runs 13 residues. The CDR3 sequence is CASSPDRIYGYTF. Here the CDR3 DNA reads TGTGCCAGCAGCCCGGACAGGATCTATGGCTACACCTTC.

This chain joins TRBV11-1 and TRBJ1-2; TRBD1 aligns across 7 bases. This CDR3 has 13 amino acids. V dropped 5 bases and J dropped 2; count of bases not matched to a gene: 2. CDR1 and CDR2 from the germline V gene are SGHAT and FQDESV (reference sequence). The CDR3 spells CASSPQGNYGYTF. DNA of the CDR3: TGTGCCAGCAGCCCACAGGGGAACTATGGCTACACCTTC.

This clone was observed a handful of times. The rearrangement uses TRBV5-5 and TRBJ1-5; weak D call: TRBD1 (6 bases). Per germline, CDR1 SGHKS and CDR2 YYEKEE (reference sequence). The CDR3 totals 16 residues. V lost 4 bases and J lost 2, with 16 bases in between. CDR3 loop: CASSPGGGLRNQPQHF. The CDR3 DNA reads as TGTGCCAGCAGCCCGGGGGGGGGCTTGCGCAATCAGCCCCAGCATTTT.

The rearrangement uses TRBV28 and TRBJ2-5, with a possible D match to TRBD1 (6 bases). V was trimmed by 4 bases and J by 2 bases, leaving 14 bases between them. This CDR3 comprises 15 residues. In germline, CDR1 is MDHEN, CDR2 SYDVKM. The CDR3 nucleotides read TGTGCCAGCAGTTCCGGCCTCGGACAGCAAGAGACCCAGTACTTC. Protein sequence: CASSSGLGQQETQYF.

In this sample, this clone turned up once. This chain connects TRBV1 to TRBJ2-1; TRBD2 was called by the table and not checked on the DNA. TRBV1 is recorded as a pseudogene. The CDR3 runs 23 residues. The CDR3 DNA reads TGCACCAGCAGCCAAGACGCCGAACCACGGGCCGTTACAGAAGCGGGAGTGCGGAATGAGCAGTTCTTC. As protein: CTSSQDAEPRAVTEAGVRNEQFF.

V usage is TRBV11-2 and J usage is TRBJ2-4; the D gene is possibly TRBD2 (7 bases). The CDR3 totals 17 residues. V lost 0 bases and J lost 1, with 13 bases in between. Germline assignment: CDR1 SGHAT and CDR2 FQNNGV. In DNA, the CDR3 is TGTGCCAGCAGCTTAGAGGGGGGGCGCGTTGCCAAAAACATTCAGTACTTC. Translated: CASSLEGGRVAKNIQYF.

The rearrangement uses TRBV10-1 and TRBJ2-3; 7 positions match TRBD2. Germline-derived CDR1 and CDR2 are WNHNN and SYGVQD (reference sequence). The J segment lost 0 bases and the V segment lost 8 bases, leaving 5 bases of the junction unmatched. The length of the CDR3 is 14 residues. The CDR3, as DNA: TGCGCCAGCGCCCTAGCGGCTAGCACAGATACGCAGTATTTT. It yields the protein CASALAASTDTQYF.

Only a few counts were recorded for this clone. This chain links TRBV10-3 with TRBJ1-3, with D hard to call. The CDR3 spans 13 residues. Trimming stripped 10 bases from V and 2 bases from J, with 12 bases between. In germline, CDR1 is ENHRY, CDR2 SYGVKD. The CDR3 DNA sequence: TGTGCCACCCTTCTTGGGCCTGGAAACACCATATATTTT. Protein sequence: CATLLGPGNTIYF.

The chain employs TRBV11-1 and TRBJ2-7; maybe TRBD1 (6 bases). Per germline, CDR1 SGHAT and CDR2 FQDESV (reference sequence). The CDR3 has 14 amino acids. Between the trimmed V and J ends, which lost 4 bases and 0 bases, there was a span of 10 bases. The CDR3 sequence: CASSYRESSYEQYF. CDR3 coding DNA: TGTGCCAGCAGCTACAGGGAGAGCTCCTACGAGCAGTACTTC.

The chain links TRBV6-5 to TRBJ2-1, with 8 bases aligning to TRBD2. From germline, CDR1 is MNHEY and CDR2 SVGAGI. The CDR3 is 15 amino acids. The trim removed 5 bases at V and 7 bases at J, leaving 10 bases unmatched. The CDR3 coding sequence is TGTGCCAGCAGTACCCAAGCGGGAGTGGGAAATGAGCAGTTCTTC. Residues: CASSTQAGVGNEQFF.

J is TRBJ1-5 and V is TRBV7-2; no firm D call. The CDR3 is made up of 13 amino acids. Trimming left V 7 bases short and J 4 bases short, with 11 bases between. Looked up from germline, CDR1 is SGHTA and CDR2 is FQGNSA. The chain's CDR3 is CASNWEPNQPQHF. CDR3 nucleotide sequence: TGTGCCAGCAACTGGGAGCCAAATCAGCCCCAGCATTTT.

This sequence joins TRBV6-1 and TRBJ1-3; D may be TRBD1 (5 bases). This CDR3 contains 17 residues. CDR1 is MNHNS and CDR2 is SASEGT in the germline V gene. V dropped 3 bases and J dropped 1 base, with 16 bases sitting between them. The CDR3 region has the DNA TGTGCCAGCAGTGAGCACAGGTCTAGGTTTTCTGGAAACACCATATATTTT. As protein: CASSEHRSRFSGNTIYF.

This chain links TRBV19 with TRBJ2-7; possible D gene TRBD1, 6 bases. The CDR3 has 14 residues. V was pared by 5 bases and J by 0 bases, with 11 bases between. Germline lookup yields CDR1 LNHDA and CDR2 SQIVND (reference sequence). The CDR3 region has the DNA TGTGCCAGTAGTCCCGGACAGAGCTCCTACGAGCAGTACTTC. Protein sequence: CASSPGQSSYEQYF.

The table lists this clone with a few counts. The J gene is TRBJ2-1, the V gene TRBV5-4; D possibly corresponds to TRBD2 (6 bases). CDR1 and CDR2 from the germline V gene are SGHNT and YYREEE (reference sequence). The CDR3 is made up of 13 amino acids. V lost 3 bases to trimming and J lost 5 bases, with 9 bases between them. The CDR3 loop reads CASSSGLHNEQFF. As DNA, the CDR3 is TGTGCCAGCAGCTCGGGACTCCACAATGAGCAGTTCTTC.